The source of this TCR beta chain is a study of T cells in Graves' hyperthyroidism and ophthalmopathy. Comments on this clonotype: The antigen remains undetermined.

Study observations and caveats: In the analysis, a 13 V-J model separated ophthalmopathy from stable hyperthyroidism.

Amplification of TCR beta CDR3 regions used RNA as the template. Primed by the HTBI set, a first-round RT-PCR was run on the TCR CDR3. TCRdb passed the multiplex PCR reads through MiXCR, listing each CDR3 protein once. The sample contains about 590,000 distinct CDR3 sequences, around 14% of which appear only once. The hyperthyroidism patients had all been newly diagnosed, and their disease duration was under 2 months. Their ages ranged from 18 to 65 years. PBMCs stemmed from less than 13 ml fresh peripheral blood. The source of this sequence is a woman in her 30s with Graves' hyperthyroidism. Sequencing was performed on blood.

The DNA of the CDR3 is TGTGCCACCACTGTGGTGGGAGCGACAGGGTCAAACACCGGGGAGCTGTTTTTT. The encoded protein is CATTVVGATGSNTGELFF. This sequence joins TRBV6-1 and TRBJ2-2, with 7 positions matching TRBD1. From germline, CDR1 is MNHNS and CDR2 SASEGT. The CDR3 runs to 18 residues. Germline trimming cut 10 bases from V and 2 bases from J; bases unmatched to any gene: 19.